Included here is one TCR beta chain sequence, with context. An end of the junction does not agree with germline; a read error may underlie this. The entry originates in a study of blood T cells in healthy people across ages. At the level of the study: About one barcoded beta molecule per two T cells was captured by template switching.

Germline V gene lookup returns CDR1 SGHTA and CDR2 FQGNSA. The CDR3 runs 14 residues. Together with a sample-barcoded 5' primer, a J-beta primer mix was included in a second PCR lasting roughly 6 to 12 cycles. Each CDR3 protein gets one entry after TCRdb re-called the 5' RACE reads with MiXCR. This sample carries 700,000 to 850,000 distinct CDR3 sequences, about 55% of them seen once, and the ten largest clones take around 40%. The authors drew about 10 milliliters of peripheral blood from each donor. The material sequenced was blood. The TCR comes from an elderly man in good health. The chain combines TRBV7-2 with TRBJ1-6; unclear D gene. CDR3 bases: TGTGCCTGCAGCTTAGATTCGGGGATTTCACCCCTCCACTTT. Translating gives CACSLDSGISPLHF.